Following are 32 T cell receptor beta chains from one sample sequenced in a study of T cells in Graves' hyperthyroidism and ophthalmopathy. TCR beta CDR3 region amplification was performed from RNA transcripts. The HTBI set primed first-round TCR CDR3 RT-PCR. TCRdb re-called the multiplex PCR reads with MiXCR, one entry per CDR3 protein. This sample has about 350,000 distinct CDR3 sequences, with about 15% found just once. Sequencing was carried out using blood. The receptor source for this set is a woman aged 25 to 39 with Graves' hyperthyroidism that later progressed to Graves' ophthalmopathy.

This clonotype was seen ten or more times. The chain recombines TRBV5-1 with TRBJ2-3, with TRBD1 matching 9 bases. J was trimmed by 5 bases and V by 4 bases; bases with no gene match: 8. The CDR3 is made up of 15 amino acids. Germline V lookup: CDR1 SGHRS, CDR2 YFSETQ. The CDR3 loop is CASSLKQGAGDTQYF. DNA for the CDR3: TGCGCCAGCAGCCTGAAACAGGGGGCTGGAGATACGCAGTATTTT.

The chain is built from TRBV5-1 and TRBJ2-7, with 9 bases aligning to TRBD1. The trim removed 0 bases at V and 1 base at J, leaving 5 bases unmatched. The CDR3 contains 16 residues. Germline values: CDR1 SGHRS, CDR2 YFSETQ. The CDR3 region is CASSLDWGTGSYEQYF. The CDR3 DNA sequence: TGCGCCAGCAGCTTGGATTGGGGGACAGGGTCCTACGAGCAGTACTTC.

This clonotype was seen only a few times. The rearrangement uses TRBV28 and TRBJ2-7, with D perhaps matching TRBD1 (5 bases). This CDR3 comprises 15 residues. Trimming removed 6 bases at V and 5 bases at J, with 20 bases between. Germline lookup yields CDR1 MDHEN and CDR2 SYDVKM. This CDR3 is CASSRGRKRGHEQYF. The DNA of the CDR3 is TGTGCCAGCAGCCGAGGTCGTAAAAGGGGCCACGAGCAGTACTTC.

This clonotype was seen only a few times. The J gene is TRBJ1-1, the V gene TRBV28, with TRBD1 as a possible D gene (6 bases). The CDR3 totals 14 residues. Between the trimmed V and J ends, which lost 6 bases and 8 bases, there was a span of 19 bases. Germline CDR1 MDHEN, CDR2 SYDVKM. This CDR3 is CASSSHPGQREAFF. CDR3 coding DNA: TGTGCCAGCAGCTCGCACCCGGGACAAAGGGAAGCTTTCTTT.

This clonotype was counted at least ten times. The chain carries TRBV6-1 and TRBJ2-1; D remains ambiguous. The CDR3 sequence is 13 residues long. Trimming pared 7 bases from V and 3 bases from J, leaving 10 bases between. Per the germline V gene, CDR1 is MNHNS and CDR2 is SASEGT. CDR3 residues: CASTEVGYNEQFF. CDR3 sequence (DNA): TGTGCCAGCACCGAGGTTGGCTACAATGAGCAGTTCTTC.

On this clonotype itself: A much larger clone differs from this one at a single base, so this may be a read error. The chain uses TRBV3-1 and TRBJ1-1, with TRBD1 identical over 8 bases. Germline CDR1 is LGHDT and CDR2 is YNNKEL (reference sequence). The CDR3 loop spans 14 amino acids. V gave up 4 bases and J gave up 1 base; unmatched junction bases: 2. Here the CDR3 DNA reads TGTGCCAGCAGCCGCGGGACAGGGAACACTGAAGCTTTCTTT. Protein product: CASSRGTGNTEAFF.

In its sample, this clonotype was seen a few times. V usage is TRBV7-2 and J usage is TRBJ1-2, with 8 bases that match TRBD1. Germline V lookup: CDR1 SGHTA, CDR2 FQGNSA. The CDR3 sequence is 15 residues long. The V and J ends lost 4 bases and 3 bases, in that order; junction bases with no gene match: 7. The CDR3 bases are TGTGCCAGCAGCTCCCGGACAGGGAAGGACTATGGCTACACCTTC. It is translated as CASSSRTGKDYGYTF.

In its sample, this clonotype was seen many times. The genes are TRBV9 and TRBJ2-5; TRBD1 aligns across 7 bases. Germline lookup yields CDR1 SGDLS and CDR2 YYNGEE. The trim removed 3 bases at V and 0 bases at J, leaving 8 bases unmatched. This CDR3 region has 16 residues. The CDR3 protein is CASSAGQVLHQETQYF. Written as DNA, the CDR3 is TGTGCCAGCAGCGCCGGACAGGTACTCCACCAAGAGACCCAGTACTTC.

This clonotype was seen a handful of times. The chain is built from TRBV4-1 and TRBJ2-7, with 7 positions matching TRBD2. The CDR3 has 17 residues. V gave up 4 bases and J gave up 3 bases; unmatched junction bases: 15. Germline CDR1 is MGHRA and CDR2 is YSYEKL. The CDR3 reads CASSPYLGPGLLYEQYF. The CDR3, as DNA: TGCGCCAGCAGCCCTTACCTCGGCCCGGGACTACTCTACGAGCAGTACTTC.

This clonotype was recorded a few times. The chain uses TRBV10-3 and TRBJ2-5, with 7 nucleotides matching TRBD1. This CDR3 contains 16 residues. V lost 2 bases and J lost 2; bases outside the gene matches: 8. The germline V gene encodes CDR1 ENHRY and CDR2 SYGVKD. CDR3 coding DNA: TGTGCCATCAGTGAGAGTGCGGGCAGGGGGCAAGAGACCCAGTACTTC. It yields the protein CAISESAGRGQETQYF.

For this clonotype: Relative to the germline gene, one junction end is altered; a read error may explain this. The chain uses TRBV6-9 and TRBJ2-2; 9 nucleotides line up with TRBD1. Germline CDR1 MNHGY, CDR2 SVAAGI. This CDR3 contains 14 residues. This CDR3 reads CVSSYLGQGSELFF. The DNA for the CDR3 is TGTGTCAGCAGTTATCTGGGACAGGGCTCGGAGCTGTTTTTT.

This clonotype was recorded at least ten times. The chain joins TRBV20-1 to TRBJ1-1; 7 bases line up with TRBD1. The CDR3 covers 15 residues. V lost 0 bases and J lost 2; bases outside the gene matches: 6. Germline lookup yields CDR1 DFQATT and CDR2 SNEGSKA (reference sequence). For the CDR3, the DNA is TGCAGTGCTAGAGACTACCAGGGGGGAAACACTGAAGCTTTCTTT. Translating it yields CSARDYQGGNTEAFF.

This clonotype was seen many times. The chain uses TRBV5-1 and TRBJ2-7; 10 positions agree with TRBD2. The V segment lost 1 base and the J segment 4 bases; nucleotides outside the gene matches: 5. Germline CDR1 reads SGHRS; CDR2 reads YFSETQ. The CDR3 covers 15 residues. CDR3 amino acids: CASSLPSGSGYEQYF. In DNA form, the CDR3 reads TGCGCCAGCAGCTTGCCTAGCGGGAGCGGGTACGAGCAGTACTTC.

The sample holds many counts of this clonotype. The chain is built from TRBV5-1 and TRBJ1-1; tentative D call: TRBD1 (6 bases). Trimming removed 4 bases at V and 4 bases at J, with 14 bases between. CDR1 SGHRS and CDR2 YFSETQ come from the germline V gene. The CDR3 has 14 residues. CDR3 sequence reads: CASSTRGGITEAFF. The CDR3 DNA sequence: TGCGCCAGCAGCACCAGGGGTGGGATCACTGAAGCTTTCTTT. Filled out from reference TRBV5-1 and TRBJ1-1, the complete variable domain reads KAGVTQTPRYLIKTRGQQVTLSCSPISGHRSVSWYQQTPGQGLQFLFEYFSETQRNKGNFPGRFSGRQFSNSRSEMNVSTLELGDSALYLCASSTRGGITEAFFGQGTRLTVV.

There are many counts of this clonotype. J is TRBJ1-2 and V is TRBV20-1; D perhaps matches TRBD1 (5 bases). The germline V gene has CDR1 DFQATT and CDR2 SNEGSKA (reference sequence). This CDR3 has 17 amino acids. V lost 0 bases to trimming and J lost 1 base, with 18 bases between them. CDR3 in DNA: TGCAGTGCTAGAGATTGGAGGGGACGCCTAGTTAACTATGGCTACACCTTC. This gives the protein CSARDWRGRLVNYGYTF.

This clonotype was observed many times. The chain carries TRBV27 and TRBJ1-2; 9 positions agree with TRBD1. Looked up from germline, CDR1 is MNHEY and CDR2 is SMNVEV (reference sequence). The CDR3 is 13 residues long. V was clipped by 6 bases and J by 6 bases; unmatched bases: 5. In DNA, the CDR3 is TGTGCCAGCAGAGGACAGGGGTTACATGGCTACACCTTC. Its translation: CASRGQGLHGYTF.

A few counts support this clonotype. CDR3 nucleotide sequence: TGTGCCAGCAGCTTACGGGGGGGGGGCGACCTGAGCAATCAGCCCCAGCATTTT. It is translated as CASSLRGGGDLSNQPQHF. The V and J genes are TRBV7-8 and TRBJ1-5, with a possible D match to TRBD1 (6 bases). V was cut by 2 bases and J by 1 base, with 18 bases left in between. Per the germline V gene, CDR1 is SGHVS and CDR2 is FQNEAQ. The CDR3 has 18 residues.

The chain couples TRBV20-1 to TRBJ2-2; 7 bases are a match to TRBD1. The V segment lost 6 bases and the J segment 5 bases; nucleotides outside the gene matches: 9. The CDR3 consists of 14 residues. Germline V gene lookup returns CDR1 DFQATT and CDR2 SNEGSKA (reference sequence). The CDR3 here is CSATGTETTGELFF. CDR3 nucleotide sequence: TGCAGTGCCACAGGGACAGAGACAACCGGGGAGCTGTTTTTT.

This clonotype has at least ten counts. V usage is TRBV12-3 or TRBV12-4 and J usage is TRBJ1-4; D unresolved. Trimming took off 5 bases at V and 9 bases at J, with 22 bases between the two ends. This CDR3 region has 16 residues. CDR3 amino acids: CASSPKLPIELQKLFF. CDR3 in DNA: TGTGCCAGCAGTCCAAAATTACCTATTGAGCTTCAAAAACTGTTTTTT.

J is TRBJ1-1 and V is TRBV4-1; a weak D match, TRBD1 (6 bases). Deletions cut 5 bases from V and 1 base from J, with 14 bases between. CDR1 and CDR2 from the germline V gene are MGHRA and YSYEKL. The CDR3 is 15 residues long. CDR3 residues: CASSFRQGQNTEAFF. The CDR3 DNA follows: TGCGCCAGCAGCTTTCGCCAGGGACAGAACACTGAAGCTTTCTTT.

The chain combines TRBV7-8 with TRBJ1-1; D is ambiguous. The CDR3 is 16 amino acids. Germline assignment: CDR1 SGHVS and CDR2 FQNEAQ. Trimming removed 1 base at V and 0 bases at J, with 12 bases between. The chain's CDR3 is CASSLGADYMNTEAFF. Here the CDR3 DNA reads TGTGCCAGCAGCTTAGGGGCGGACTATATGAACACTGAAGCTTTCTTT.

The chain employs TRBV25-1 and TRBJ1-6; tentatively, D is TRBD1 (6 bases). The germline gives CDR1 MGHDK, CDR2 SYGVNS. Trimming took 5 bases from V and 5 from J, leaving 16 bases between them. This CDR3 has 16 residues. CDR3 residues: CASSRGAAPDNSPLHF. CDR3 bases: TGTGCCAGCAGTCGGGGGGCCGCACCTGATAATTCACCCCTCCACTTT.

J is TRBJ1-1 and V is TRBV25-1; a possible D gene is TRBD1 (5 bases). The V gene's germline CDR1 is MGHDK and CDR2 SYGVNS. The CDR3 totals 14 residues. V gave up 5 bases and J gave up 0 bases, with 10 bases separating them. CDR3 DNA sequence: TGTGCCAGCAGTACGGGGCCTCTGAACACTGAAGCTTTCTTT. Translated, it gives CASSTGPLNTEAFF.

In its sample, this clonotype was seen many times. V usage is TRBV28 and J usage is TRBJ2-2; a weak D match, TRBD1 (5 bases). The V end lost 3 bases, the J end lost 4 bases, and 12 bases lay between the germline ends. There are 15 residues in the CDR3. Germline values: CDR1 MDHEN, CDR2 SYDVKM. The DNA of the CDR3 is TGTGCCAGCAGTTTGTGGCAGGGTGGCACCGGGGAGCTGTTTTTT. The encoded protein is CASSLWQGGTGELFF. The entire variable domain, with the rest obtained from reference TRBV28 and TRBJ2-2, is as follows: DVKVTQSSRYLVKRTGEKVFLECVQDMDHENMFWYRQDPGLGLRLIYFSYDVKMKEKGDIPEGYSVSREKKERFSLILESASTNQTSMYLCASSLWQGGTGELFFGEGSRLTVL.

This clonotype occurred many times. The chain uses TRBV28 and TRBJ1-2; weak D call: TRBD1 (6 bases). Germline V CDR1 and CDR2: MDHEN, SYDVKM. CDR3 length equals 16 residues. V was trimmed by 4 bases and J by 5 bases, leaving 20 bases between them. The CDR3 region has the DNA TGTGCCAGCAGTTCCCTTTCACAGGGATATATGTATGGCTACACCTTC. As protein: CASSSLSQGYMYGYTF.

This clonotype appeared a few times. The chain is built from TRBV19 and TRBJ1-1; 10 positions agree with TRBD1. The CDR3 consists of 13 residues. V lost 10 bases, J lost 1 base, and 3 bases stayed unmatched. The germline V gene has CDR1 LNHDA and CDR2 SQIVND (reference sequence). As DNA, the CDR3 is TGTGCCACGGGACAGGGGACGAACACTGAAGCTTTCTTT. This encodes CATGQGTNTEAFF.

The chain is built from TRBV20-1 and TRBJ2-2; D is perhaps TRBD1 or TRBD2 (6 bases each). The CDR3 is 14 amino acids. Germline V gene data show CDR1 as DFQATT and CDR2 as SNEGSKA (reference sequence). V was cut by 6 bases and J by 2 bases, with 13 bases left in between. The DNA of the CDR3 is TGCAGTGCCGCTGGGGGGCTCAACACCGGGGAGCTGTTTTTT. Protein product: CSAAGGLNTGELFF.

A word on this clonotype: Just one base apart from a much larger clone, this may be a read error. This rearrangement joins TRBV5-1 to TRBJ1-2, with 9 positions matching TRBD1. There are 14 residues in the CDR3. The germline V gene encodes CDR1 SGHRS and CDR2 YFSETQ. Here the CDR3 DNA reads TGCGCCAGCAGCTTCGGGACAGGGAACTATGACTACACCTTC. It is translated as CASSFGTGNYDYTF. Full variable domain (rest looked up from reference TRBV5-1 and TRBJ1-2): KAGVTQTPRYLIKTRGQQVTLSCSPISGHRSVSWYQQTPGQGLQFLFEYFSETQRNKGNFPGRFSGRQFSNSRSEMNVSTLELGDSALYLCASSFGTGNYDYTFGSGTRLTVV.

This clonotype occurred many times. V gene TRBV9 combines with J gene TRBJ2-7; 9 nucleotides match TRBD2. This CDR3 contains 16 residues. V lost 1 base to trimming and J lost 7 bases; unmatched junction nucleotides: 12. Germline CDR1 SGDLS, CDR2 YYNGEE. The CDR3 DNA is TGTGCCAGCAGCGTAATGGCGGGGGGGGGTTCGAGTGAGCAGTACTTC. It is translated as CASSVMAGGGSSEQYF.

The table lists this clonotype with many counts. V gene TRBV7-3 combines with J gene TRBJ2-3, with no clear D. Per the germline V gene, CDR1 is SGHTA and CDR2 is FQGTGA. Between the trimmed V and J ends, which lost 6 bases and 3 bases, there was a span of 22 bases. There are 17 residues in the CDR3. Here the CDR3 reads CASSTCFDHPRTDTQYF. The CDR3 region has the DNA TGTGCCAGCAGTACCTGCTTTGATCATCCAAGGACAGATACGCAGTATTTT.

CDR3 loop: CASLGSGQSYTF. CDR3 nucleotides: TGTGCCAGTCTCGGCTCGGGCCAGAGCTACACCTTC. V gene TRBV19 combines with J gene TRBJ1-2; D not resolved. The germline V and J ends were trimmed by 8 bases and 9 bases, with 16 bases remaining between them. The CDR3 length is 12 residues. Germline CDR1 reads LNHDA; CDR2 reads SQIVND (reference sequence).

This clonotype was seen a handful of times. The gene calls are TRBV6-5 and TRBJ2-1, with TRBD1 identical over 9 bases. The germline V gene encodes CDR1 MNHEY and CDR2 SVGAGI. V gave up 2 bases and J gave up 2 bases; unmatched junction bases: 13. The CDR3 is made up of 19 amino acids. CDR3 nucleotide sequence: TGTGCCAGCAGTTACGGGCCTAGCTACCGGGACAGGGCCTACAATGAGCAGTTCTTC. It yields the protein CASSYGPSYRDRAYNEQFF.